The rows below give T cell receptor beta chains drawn from one sample of a study of CD8 T cells in ankylosing spondylitis. TCRdb itself ran the 5' RACE reads through MiXCR, one entry per CDR3 protein. Here the sample spans some 840,000 distinct CDR3 sequences, about an eighth being singletons. The sequenced sample was blood, either unsorted or a sorted T cell fraction (not recorded which). All receptors come from a male donor with ankylosing spondylitis. CDR3s include the opening cysteine and the closing phenylalanine or tryptophan. The order of the fields is clone size, CDR3 length, J gene, V gene, D gene, CDR3 DNA, CDR3 protein. A D gene is named only where the DNA matches it firmly. Not all rows give a size; the values are once, few, many and, for expanded clones, a class.

>few|15|TRBJ1-1|TRBV5-1|-
TGCGCCAGCAGCTTTAGCGGGTGGGTGAACACTGAAGCTTTCTTT
CASSFSGWVNTEAFF
>few|16|TRBJ2-3|TRBV5-1|-
TGCGCCAGCAGCTTGGCCATTGACAGAAGCACAGATACGCAGTATTTT
CASSLAIDRSTDTQYF
>-|14|TRBJ2-3|TRBV4-1|-
TGCGCCAGCGCGGGACAAGTGGGCACAGATACGCAGTATTTT
CASAGQVGTDTQYF
>-|13|TRBJ2-5|TRBV10-3|-
TGTGCCACCGCAACCGGAGGCCAAGAGACCCAGTACTTC
CATATGGQETQYF
>few|16|TRBJ2-2|TRBV5-1|-
TGCGCCAGCAGCCTGGAGTCTCCAGCTTACACCGGGGAGCTGTTTTTT
CASSLESPAYTGELFF
>-|16|TRBJ2-1|TRBV11-2|TRBD2
TGTGCCAGCAGCTTACGGGAGGGGAGCTCCTACAATGAGCAGTTCTTC
CASSLREGSSYNEQFF
>-|16|TRBJ2-1|TRBV4-3|-
TGCGCCAGCAGCCACACATTAGCGGCTGCCTACAATGAGCAGTTCTTC
CASSHTLAAAYNEQFF
>many|14|TRBJ2-7|TRBV12-3/TRBV12-4|TRBD1
TGTGCCAGCAGTCACGGGACAGGGAATTACGAGCAGTACTTC
CASSHGTGNYEQYF
>many|14|TRBJ1-1|TRBV29-1|-
TGCAGCGTTGAAGGGACATCCACGAACACTGAAGCTTTCTTT
CSVEGTSTNTEAFF
>-|15|TRBJ2-7|TRBV18|-
TGTGCCAGCTCATCGTCCGGGACGGGGAACTACGAGCAGTACTTC
CASSSSGTGNYEQYF
>few|14|TRBJ1-1|TRBV5-1|-
TGCGCCAGCAGCTTGGCCAGGGCCGGCGCTGAAGCTTTCTTT
CASSLARAGAEAFF
>few|16|TRBJ2-1|TRBV5-1|TRBD1
TGCGCCAGCAGCATCCCCAGGGGGCGAAAGGAGAATGAGCAGTTCTTC
CASSIPRGRKENEQFF
>-|17|TRBJ2-5|TRBV4-1|TRBD2
TGCGCCAGCAGCCCCATTGTGACGGGAGGGTGGCAAGAGACCCAGTACTTC
CASSPIVTGGWQETQYF
>few|16|TRBJ2-2|TRBV6-1|-
TGTGCCAGCAGTGAATTTCGGCAGGGGAACACCGGGGAGCTGTTTTTT
CASSEFRQGNTGELFF
>-|14|TRBJ1-1|TRBV20-1|TRBD1
TGCAGTGCTAGAACAGGGGCCAGGGACACTGAAGCTTTCTTT
CSARTGARDTEAFF
>-|16|TRBJ1-2|TRBV11-1|TRBD1
TGTGCCAGCAGCTTAGCGTCCGGACAGGGAAACTATGGCTACACCTTC
CASSLASGQGNYGYTF
>-|16|TRBJ2-2|TRBV24-1|TRBD1
TGTGCCCCCAGTGATCCGGGACAGGGCAACACCGGGGAACTGTTTTTT
CAPSDPGQGNTGELFF
>-|14|TRBJ2-7|TRBV5-1|TRBD1
TGCGCCAGCAGCTCAGTGGACAGGGGTGGCGAGCAGTACTTC
CASSSVDRGGEQYF
>many|13|TRBJ2-5|TRBV29-1|-
TGCAGCGGGGGAGGGGGGTACCAAGAGACCCAGTACTTC
CSGGGGYQETQYF
>few|15|TRBJ2-3|TRBV20-1|-
TGCAGTGCTAGAGCTCGCGGGTATAGCACAGATACGCAGTATTTT
CSARARGYSTDTQYF
>few|16|TRBJ1-4|TRBV15|-
TGTGCCACCAGCAGAGATTATGACGCAACTAATGAAAAACTGTTTTTT
CATSRDYDATNEKLFF
>few|14|TRBJ1-1|TRBV4-3|-
TGCGCCAGCAGCCGGACCCGAACGGGCACTGAAGCTTTCTTT
CASSRTRTGTEAFF
>many|14|TRBJ2-2|TRBV7-2|TRBD1
TGTGCCAGCAGCTGGGACAGGGGGCCCGGGGAGCTGTTTTTT
CASSWDRGPGELFF
>few|14|TRBJ2-1|TRBV28|TRBD2
TGTGCCAGCAGTCGCGGCGGGGGGTTCGATGAGCAGTTCTTC
CASSRGGGFDEQFF
>-|12|TRBJ1-2|TRBV20-1|-
TGCAGTGCTAGAGGGTACAGCTATGGCTACACCTTC
CSARGYSYGYTF
>few|15|TRBJ1-2|TRBV4-2|-
TGTGCCAGCAGCCAATACTTCCAGTCTAACTATGGCTACACCTTC
CASSQYFQSNYGYTF
>many|15|TRBJ2-5|TRBV29-1|TRBD2
TGCAGCGTGGTCGGACTAGCGAAAGATCAAGAGACCCAGTACTTC
CSVVGLAKDQETQYF
>many|13|TRBJ1-4|TRBV20-1|-
TGCAGTGCGGAAGGACAGACGACTGAAAAACTGTTTTTT
CSAEGQTTEKLFF
>-|14|TRBJ2-2|TRBV12-3/TRBV12-4|-
TGTGCCAGCAGTTTTGACAGAAACACCTGGGAGCTGTTTTTT
CASSFDRNTWELFF
>-|14|TRBJ1-6|TRBV20-1|-
TGCAGTGCTAGAGATATTTTTGGGGTCTCACCCCTCCACTTT
CSARDIFGVSPLHF
>-|16|TRBJ2-7|TRBV15|-
TGTGCCACCAGCAGACCACCCTGGAGGGCCGGCTACGAGCAGTACTTC
CATSRPPWRAGYEQYF
>-|15|TRBJ2-2|TRBV12-3/TRBV12-4|TRBD1
TGTGCCAGCAGCTGGACAGGGGGGAACACCGGGGAGCTGTTTTTT
CASSWTGGNTGELFF
>-|13|TRBJ1-5|TRBV6-1|-
TGTGCCAGCAGTGGACAAGACAATCAGCCCCAGCATTTT
CASSGQDNQPQHF
>few|15|TRBJ2-3|TRBV5-1|-
TGCGCCAGCAGCTTGGCACGGATCCAGACAGATACGCAGTATTTT
CASSLARIQTDTQYF
>-|12|TRBJ1-1|TRBV3-1|-
TGTGCCAGCAGCCAAGTTGGGGTTGAAGCTTTCTTT
CASSQVGVEAFF
>-|15|TRBJ2-7|TRBV20-1|TRBD2
TGCAGTGCTAGAGGGCCCGGGACTAGGGAGTACGAGCAGTACTTC
CSARGPGTREYEQYF
>many|12|TRBJ2-7|TRBV20-1|TRBD1
TGCAGTGCCGAAGACAGGGGTTACGAGCAGTACTTC
CSAEDRGYEQYF
>-|11|TRBJ2-3|TRBV20-1|-
TGCAGTGCCAAGGGTCTGTCTACGCAGTATTTT
CSAKGLSTQYF
>many|16|TRBJ1-5|TRBV20-1|-
TGCAGTGCTAGAGCCCGGAGAACTTATAGCAATCAGCCCCAGCATTTT
CSARARRTYSNQPQHF
>-|16|TRBJ1-6|TRBV19|TRBD1
TGTGCCAGTAGTTTCCGGACAGGGAGTTATAATTCACCCCTCCACTTT
CASSFRTGSYNSPLHF
>-|13|TRBJ2-7|TRBV20-1|-
TGCAGTGCTAGGGGGCCTGGTAAGTACGAGCAGTACTTC
CSARGPGKYEQYF
>-|15|TRBJ2-6|TRBV6-5|-
TGTGCCAGCAGTTACGACACCTCTGGGGCCAACGTCCTGACTTTC
CASSYDTSGANVLTF
>few|14|TRBJ2-3|TRBV6-5|-
TGTGCCAGCAGTTACTCCTCTGGTACAGATACGCAGTATTTT
CASSYSSGTDTQYF
>many|14|TRBJ2-3|TRBV20-1|-
TGCAGTGCTACCTCAGCGCCTGCCACAGATACGCAGTATTTT
CSATSAPATDTQYF
>few|15|TRBJ2-5|TRBV15|-
TGTGCCACCAGCCAGACTAGAACCTTCGGGGAGACCCAGTACTTC
CATSQTRTFGETQYF